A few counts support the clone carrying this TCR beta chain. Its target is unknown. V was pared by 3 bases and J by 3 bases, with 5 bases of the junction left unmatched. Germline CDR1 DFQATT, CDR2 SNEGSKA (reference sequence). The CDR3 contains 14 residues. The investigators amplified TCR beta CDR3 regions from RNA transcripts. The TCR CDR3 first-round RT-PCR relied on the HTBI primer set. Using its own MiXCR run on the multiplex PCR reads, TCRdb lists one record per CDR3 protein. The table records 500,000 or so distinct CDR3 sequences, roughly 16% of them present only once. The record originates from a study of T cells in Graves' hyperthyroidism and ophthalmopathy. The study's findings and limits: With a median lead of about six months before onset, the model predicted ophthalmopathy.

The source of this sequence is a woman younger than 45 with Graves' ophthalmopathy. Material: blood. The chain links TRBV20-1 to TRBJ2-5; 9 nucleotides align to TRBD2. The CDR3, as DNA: TGCAGTGCTAGCCCCCGCGGGAGGGAAGAGACCCAGTACTTC. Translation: CSASPRGREETQYF.